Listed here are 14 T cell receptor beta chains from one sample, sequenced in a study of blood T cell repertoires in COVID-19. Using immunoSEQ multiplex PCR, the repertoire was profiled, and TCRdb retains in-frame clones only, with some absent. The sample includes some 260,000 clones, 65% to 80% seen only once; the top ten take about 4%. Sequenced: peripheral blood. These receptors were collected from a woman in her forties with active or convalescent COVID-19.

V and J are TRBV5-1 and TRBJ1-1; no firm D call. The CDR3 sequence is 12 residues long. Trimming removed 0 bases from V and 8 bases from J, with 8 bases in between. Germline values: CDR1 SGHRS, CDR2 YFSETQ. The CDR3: CASSLETREAFF. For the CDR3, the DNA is TGCGCCAGCAGCTTGGAAACGAGAGAAGCTTTCTTT.

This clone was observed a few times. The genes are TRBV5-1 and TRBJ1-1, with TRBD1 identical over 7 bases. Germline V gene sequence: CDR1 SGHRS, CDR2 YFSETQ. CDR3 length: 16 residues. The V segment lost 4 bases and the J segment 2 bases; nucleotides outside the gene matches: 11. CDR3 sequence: CASSIRGERANTEAFF. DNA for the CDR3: TGCGCCAGCAGCATCAGGGGGGAAAGGGCAAACACTGAAGCTTTCTTT.

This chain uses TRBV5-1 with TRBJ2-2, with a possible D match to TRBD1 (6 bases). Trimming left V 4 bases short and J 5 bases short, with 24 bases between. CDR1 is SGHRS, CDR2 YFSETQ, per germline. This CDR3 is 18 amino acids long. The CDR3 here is CASSTSGTLDWGTGELFF. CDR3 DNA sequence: TGCGCCAGCAGCACGTCCGGGACACTTGACTGGGGGACCGGGGAGCTGTTTTTT.

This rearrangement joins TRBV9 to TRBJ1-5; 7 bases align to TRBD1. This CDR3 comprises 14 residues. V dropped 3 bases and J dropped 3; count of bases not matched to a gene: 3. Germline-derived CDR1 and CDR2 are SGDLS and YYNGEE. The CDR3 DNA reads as TGTGCCAGCAGCGCTACAGGGGACAATCAGCCCCAGCATTTT. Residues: CASSATGDNQPQHF.

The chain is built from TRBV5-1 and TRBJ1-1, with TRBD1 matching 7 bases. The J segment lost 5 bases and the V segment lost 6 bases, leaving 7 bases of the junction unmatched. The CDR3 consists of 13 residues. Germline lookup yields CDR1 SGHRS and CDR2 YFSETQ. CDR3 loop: CASMRTGGTEAFF. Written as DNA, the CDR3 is TGCGCCAGCATGCGGACAGGAGGAACTGAAGCTTTCTTT.

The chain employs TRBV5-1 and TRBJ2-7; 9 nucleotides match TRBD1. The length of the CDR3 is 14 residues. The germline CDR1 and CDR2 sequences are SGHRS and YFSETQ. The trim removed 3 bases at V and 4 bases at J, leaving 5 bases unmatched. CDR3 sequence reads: CASSSGTGQYEQYF. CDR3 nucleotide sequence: TGCGCCAGCAGCTCCGGGACAGGGCAATACGAGCAGTACTTC.

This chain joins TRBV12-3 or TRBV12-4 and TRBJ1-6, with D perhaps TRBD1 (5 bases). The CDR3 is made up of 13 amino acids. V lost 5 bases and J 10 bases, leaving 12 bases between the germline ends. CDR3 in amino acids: CASSEDNASPLHF. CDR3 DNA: TGTGCCAGCAGTGAGGACAATGCCTCACCCCTCCACTTT.

In DNA form, the CDR3 reads TGTGCCAGCAGATTACAGGGCTTTGAAGCTTTCTTT. Its translation: CASRLQGFEAFF. The chain has TRBV6-5 and TRBJ1-1, with D perhaps TRBD1 (6 bases). The germline CDR1 and CDR2 sequences are MNHEY and SVGAGI. V was clipped by 6 bases and J by 7 bases, with 12 bases between them. There are 12 residues in the CDR3.

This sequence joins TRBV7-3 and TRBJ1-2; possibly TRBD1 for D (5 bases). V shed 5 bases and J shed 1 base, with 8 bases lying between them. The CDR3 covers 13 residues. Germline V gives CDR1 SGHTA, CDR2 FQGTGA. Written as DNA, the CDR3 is TGTGCCAGCAGCCCGGACATTAACTATGGCTACACCTTC. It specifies CASSPDINYGYTF.

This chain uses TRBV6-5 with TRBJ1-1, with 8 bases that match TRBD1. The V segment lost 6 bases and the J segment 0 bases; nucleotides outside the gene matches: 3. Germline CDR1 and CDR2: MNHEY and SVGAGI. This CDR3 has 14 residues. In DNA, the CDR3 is TGTGCCAGCAGCGCGACAGGGGTGAACACTGAAGCTTTCTTT. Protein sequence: CASSATGVNTEAFF.

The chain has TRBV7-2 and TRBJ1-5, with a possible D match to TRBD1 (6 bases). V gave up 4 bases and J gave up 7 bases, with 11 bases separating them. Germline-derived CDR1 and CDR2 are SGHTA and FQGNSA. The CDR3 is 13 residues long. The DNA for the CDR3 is TGTGCCAGCAGCTCGGGTGACAGGCAGCCCCAGCATTTT. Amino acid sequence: CASSSGDRQPQHF.

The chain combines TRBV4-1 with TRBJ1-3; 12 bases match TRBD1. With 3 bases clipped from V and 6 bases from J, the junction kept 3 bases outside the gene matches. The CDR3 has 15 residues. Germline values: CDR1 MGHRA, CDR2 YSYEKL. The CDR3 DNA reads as TGCGCCAGCAGCCAGGGACAGGGGGCTACAAACACCATATATTTT. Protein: CASSQGQGATNTIYF.

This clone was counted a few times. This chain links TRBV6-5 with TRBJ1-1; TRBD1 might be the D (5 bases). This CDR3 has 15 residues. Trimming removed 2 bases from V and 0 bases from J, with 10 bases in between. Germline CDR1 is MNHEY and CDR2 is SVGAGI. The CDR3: CASSYRIQVNTEAFF. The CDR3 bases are TGTGCCAGCAGTTACCGGATACAGGTGAACACTGAAGCTTTCTTT.

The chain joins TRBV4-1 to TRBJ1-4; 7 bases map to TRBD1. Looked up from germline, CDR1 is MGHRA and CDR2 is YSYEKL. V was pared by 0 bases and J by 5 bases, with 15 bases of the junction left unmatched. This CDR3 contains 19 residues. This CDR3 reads CASSQERLGQSSRNEKLFF. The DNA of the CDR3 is TGCGCCAGCAGCCAAGAAAGGTTGGGACAGTCCAGTCGGAATGAAAAACTGTTTTTT.